This T cell receptor (beta chain) was profiled in a study of T cell responses to AZD1222 COVID-19 vaccine. Notes on the study in general: The donor group comprised mostly white British people and more females; the analysis possibly underestimated clonal diversity.

The assay was immunoSEQ multiplex PCR, and TCRdb's table has in-frame clones only and misses some. This sample has under 150,000 clones, with roughly 92% found just once. Concerning this clone: Its cognate antigen is unknown.

Per germline, CDR1 SEHNR and CDR2 FQNEAQ (reference sequence). This CDR3 is built from 15 residues. The J segment lost 4 bases and the V segment lost 5 bases, leaving 6 bases of the junction unmatched. Sequenced material: peripheral blood, taken 28 days after the second AZD1222 dose. The sequence came from an adult who received the AZD1222 COVID-19 vaccine. The J gene is TRBJ2-1, the V gene TRBV7-9, with 9 bases matching TRBD2. The CDR3 sequence: CASSTRLAGYNEQFF. CDR3 coding DNA: TGTGCCAGCAGCACCCGGCTAGCGGGATACAATGAGCAGTTCTTC.